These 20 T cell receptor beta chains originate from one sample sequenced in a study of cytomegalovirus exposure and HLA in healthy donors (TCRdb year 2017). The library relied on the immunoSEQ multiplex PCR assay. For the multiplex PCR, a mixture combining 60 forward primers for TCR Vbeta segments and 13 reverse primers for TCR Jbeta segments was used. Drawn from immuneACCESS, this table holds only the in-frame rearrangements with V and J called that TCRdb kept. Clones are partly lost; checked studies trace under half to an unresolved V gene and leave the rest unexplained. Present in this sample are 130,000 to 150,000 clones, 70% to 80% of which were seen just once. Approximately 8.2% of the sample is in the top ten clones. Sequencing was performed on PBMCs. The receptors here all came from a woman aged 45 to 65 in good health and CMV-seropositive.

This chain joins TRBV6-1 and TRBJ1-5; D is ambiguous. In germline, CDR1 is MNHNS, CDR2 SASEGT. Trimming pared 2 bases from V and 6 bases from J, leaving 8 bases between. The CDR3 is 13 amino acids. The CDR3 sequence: CASSEIYRQPQHF. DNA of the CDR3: TGTGCCAGCAGTGAAATTTATCGTCAGCCCCAGCATTTT.

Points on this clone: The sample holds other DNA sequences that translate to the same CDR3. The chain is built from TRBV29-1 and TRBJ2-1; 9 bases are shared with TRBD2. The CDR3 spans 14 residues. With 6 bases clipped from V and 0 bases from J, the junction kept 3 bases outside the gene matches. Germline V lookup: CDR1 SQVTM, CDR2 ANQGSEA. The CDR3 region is CSVSGGSSYNEQFF. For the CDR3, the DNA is TGCAGCGTGAGCGGGGGGAGCTCCTACAATGAGCAGTTCTTC.

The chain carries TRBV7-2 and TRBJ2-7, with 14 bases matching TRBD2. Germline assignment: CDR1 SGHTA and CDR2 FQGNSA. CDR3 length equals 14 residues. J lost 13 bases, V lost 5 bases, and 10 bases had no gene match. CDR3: CASSPGLAGVPPYF. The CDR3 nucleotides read TGTGCCAGCAGCCCGGGACTAGCGGGGGTCCCCCCATACTTC.

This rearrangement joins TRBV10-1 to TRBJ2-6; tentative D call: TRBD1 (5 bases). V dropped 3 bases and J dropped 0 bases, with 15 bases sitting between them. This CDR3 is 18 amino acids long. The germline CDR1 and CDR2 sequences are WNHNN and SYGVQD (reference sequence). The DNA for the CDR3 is TGCGCCAGCAGTGATTCACTGACAGATAGCTCTGGGGCCAACGTCCTGACTTTC. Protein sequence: CASSDSLTDSSGANVLTF.

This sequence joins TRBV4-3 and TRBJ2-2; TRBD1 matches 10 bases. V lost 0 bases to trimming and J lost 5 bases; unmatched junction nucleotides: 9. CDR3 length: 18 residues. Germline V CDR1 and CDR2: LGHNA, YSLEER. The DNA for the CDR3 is TGCGCCAGCAGCCAAGATCGGGACAGGGGAGAAAAAACCGGGGAGCTGTTTTTT. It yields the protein CASSQDRDRGEKTGELFF.

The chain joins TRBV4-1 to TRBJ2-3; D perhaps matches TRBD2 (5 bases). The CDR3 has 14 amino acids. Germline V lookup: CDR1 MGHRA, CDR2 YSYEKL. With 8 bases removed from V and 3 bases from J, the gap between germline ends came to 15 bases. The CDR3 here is CASGALAGTDTQYF. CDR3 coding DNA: TGCGCCAGCGGTGCTCTAGCTGGGACAGATACGCAGTATTTT.

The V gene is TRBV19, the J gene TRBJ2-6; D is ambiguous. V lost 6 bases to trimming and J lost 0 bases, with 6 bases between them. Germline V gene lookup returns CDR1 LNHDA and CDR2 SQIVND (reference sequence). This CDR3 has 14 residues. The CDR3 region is CASRRNSGANVLTF. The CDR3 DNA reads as TGTGCCAGTAGGCGTAACTCTGGGGCCAACGTCCTGACTTTC.

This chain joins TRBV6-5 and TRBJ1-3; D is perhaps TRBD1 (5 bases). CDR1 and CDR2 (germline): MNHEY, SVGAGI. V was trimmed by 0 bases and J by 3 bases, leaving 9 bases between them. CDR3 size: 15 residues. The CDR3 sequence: CASSYSRQNGNTIYF. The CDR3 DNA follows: TGTGCCAGCAGTTACTCGCGACAGAATGGAAACACCATATATTTT.

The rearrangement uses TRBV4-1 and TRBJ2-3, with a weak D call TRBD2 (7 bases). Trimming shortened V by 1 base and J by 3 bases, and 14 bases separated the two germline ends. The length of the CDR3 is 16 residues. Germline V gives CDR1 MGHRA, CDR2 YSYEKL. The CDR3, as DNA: TGCGCCAGCAGCCAAGCACAGGGAGGGGTAACAGATACGCAGTATTTT. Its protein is CASSQAQGGVTDTQYF.

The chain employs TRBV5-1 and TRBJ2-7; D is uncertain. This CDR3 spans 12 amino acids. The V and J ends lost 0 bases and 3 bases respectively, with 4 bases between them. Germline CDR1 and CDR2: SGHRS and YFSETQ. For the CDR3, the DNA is TGCGCCAGCAGCTTGGGTAACTACGAGCAGTACTTC. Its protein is CASSLGNYEQYF.

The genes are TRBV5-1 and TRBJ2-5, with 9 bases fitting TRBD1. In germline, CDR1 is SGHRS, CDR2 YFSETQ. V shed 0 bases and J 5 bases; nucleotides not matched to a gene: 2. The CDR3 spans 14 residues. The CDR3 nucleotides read TGCGCCAGCAGCTTGGGACAGGGGGACGAGACCCAGTACTTC. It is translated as CASSLGQGDETQYF.

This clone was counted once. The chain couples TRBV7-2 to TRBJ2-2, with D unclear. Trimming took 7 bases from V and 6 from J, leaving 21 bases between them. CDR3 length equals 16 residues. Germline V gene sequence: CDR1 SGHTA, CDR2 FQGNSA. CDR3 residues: CASTLVRSAVAGELFF. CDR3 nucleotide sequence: TGTGCCAGCACCCTAGTTAGGAGCGCAGTCGCCGGGGAGCTGTTTTTT.

Written as DNA, the CDR3 is TGTGCCAGCAGTAAGGGGGTTAACTATGGCTACACCTTC. It yields the protein CASSKGVNYGYTF. This chain connects TRBV6-1 to TRBJ1-2; a possible D gene is TRBD1 (6 bases). Between the trimmed V and J ends, which lost 5 bases and 1 base, there was a span of 8 bases. This CDR3 spans 13 amino acids. CDR1 and CDR2 (germline): MNHNS, SASEGT.

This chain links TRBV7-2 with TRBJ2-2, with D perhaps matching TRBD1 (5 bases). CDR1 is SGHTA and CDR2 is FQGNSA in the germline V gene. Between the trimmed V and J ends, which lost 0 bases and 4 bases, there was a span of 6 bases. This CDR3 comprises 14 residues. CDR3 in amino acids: CASSLAGVTGELFF. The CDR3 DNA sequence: TGTGCCAGCAGCTTAGCAGGGGTCACCGGGGAGCTGTTTTTT.

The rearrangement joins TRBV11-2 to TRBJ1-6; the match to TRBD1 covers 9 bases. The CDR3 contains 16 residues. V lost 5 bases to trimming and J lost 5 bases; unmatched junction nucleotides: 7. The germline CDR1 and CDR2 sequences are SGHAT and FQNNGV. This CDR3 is CASSRNWDRDNSPLHF. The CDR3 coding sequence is TGTGCCAGCAGCCGAAACTGGGACAGGGATAATTCACCCCTCCACTTT.

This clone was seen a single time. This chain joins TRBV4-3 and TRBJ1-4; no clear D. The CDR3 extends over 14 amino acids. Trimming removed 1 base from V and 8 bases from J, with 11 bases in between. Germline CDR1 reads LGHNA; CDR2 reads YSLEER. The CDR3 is CASSQAGSREKLFF. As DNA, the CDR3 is TGCGCCAGCAGCCAAGCCGGGTCCCGGGAAAAACTGTTTTTT.

The CDR3 region is CASTTVRSSGNTIYF. The CDR3 DNA sequence: TGTGCCAGTACTACGGTCCGAAGCTCTGGAAACACCATATATTTT. This chain joins TRBV19 and TRBJ1-3; the D is unclear. Trimming shortened V by 7 bases and J by 0 bases, and 13 bases separated the two germline ends. CDR1 LNHDA and CDR2 SQIVND come from the germline V gene (reference sequence). CDR3 length equals 15 residues.

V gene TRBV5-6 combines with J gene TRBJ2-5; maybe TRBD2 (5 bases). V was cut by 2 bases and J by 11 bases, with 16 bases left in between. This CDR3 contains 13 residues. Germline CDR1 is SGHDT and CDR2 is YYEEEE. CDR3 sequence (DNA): TGTGCCAGCAGCTTTCTAGACTTGGAGGAGCAGTACTTC. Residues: CASSFLDLEEQYF.

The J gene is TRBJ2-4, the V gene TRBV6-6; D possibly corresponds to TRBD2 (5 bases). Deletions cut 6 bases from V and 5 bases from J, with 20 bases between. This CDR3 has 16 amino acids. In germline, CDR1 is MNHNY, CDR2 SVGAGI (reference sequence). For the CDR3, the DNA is TGTGCCAGCAGCCGCCGGACGCCTGAGGGAGAAAACATTCAGTACTTC. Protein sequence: CASSRRTPEGENIQYF.

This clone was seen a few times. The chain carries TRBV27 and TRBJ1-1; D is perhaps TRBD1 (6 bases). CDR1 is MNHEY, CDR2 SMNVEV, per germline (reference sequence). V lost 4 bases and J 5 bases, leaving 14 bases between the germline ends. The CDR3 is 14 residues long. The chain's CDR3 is CASSSRGWLTEAFF. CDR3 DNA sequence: TGTGCCAGCAGTTCCAGGGGTTGGCTGACTGAAGCTTTCTTT.